The 3 T cell receptor beta chains reported below all come from one sample, sequenced in a study of cytomegalovirus exposure and HLA in healthy donors. The PCR used 60 Vbeta and 13 Jbeta primers. Sequencing used immunoSEQ multiplex PCR; TCRdb keeps in-frame clones, though not all of them. This sample has fewer than 150,000 clones, with roughly 71% found just once. Sample: PBMCs. Receptor source: a man aged 18-30 years in good health and CMV-seropositive.

A few counts support this clone. The CDR3 ends on some other residue instead of the conserved phenylalanine or tryptophan, so this is likely a read error. The limits of the CDR3 on the DNA are not certain, so only TCRdb's listed CDR3 is given. The rearrangement links TRBV2 to TRBJ1-2. Inclusive of both ends, the CDR3 amounts to 14 amino acids. The germline CDR1 and CDR2 sequences are SNHLY and FYNNEI. The CDR3: CASSGPDGEGPSGG.

The chain has TRBV7-6 and TRBJ2-5; 8 bases line up with TRBD2. The trim removed 2 bases at V and 0 bases at J, leaving 5 bases unmatched. CDR3 length: 16 amino acids. CDR1 is SGHVS and CDR2 is FNYEAQ in the germline V gene. As DNA, the CDR3 is TGTGCCAGCAGCTTACGCGGGGGGTCTAACCAAGAGACCCAGTACTTC. It translates to CASSLRGGSNQETQYF.

The J gene is TRBJ1-1, the V gene TRBV6-6, with 10 bases matching TRBD1. The CDR3 sequence is 13 residues long. V lost 7 bases to trimming and J lost 11 bases; unmatched junction nucleotides: 10. CDR1 and CDR2 (germline): MNHNY, SVGAGI (reference sequence). CDR3 residues: CASKTGGGWWAFF. For the CDR3, the DNA is TGTGCCAGCAAGACAGGGGGCGGATGGTGGGCTTTCTTT.